Sequencing of this T cell receptor beta chain was carried out in a study of human T cells and chemical hapten exposure. Study details: Investigators sensitized 2 cm by 2 cm of upper inner arm skin with 2% DPC.

This clonotype was seen only a few times. Time point denoted: patch test 1, 2 weeks after DPC sensitization. Noted treatment: therapeutic diphenylcyclopropenone sensitization with weekly scalp DPC. Drawing of blood took place ahead of applying each patch test. The CDR3 length is 16 residues. The V end lost 7 bases, the J end lost 5 bases, and 22 bases lay between the germline ends. Germline CDR1 and CDR2: SGHTA and FQGNSA. The study's library attached unique molecular identifiers to single cDNA molecules. Each CDR3 protein gets one entry after TCRdb re-called the RACE reads with MiXCR. The sample carries about 120,000 distinct CDR3 sequences, 12% recorded once.

The sample here was whole blood, taken in connection with sensitization to the hapten diphenylcyclopropenone (DPC). This TCR derives from a woman between 45 and 65 years old with alopecia areata. Some clones in this sample may be carry-over from other donors' samples. J is TRBJ2-3 and V is TRBV7-2; D possibly uses TRBD1 or TRBD2 (7 bases each). This CDR3 reads CASTKRGAGGVDTQYF. The CDR3 DNA follows: TGTGCCAGCACCAAACGGGGTGCAGGGGGGGTAGATACGCAGTATTTT. Based on the CDR3 plus reference TRBV7-2 and TRBJ2-3, the full variable domain is GAGVSQSPSNKVTEKGKDVELRCDPISGHTALYWYRQSLGQGLEFLIYFQGNSAPDKSGLPSDRFSAERTGGSVSTLTIQRTQQEDSAVYLCASTKRGAGGVDTQYFGPGTRLTVL.